This T cell receptor (beta chain) derives from a study of blood T cell repertoires in COVID-19. CDR3 size: 16 residues. V lost 5 bases to trimming and J lost 5 bases; unmatched junction nucleotides: 14. Germline V gene lookup returns CDR1 SGHAT and CDR2 FQNNGV. In the original analysis: Amplification of reference gene primers was used by the study to estimate nucleated cell counts. Measured with immunoSEQ multiplex PCR; TCRdb has only the in-frame clones, and not every one. V and J calls and clone size come straight from that table; D and trimming were deduced from the DNA. This table holds fewer than 200,000 clones, 82% found once. Ages ranged from about 18 to 89 years, with residence in under 25 US areas. The study assigned cohorts using participant-reported clinical history.

The V and J genes are TRBV11-2 and TRBJ1-2; 7 bases map to TRBD1. This TCR derives from a man aged 55 to 70 who had recovered from COVID-19. Specimen: PBMCs or T cells enriched from blood (not recorded which). The CDR3 DNA sequence: TGTGCCAGCAGCCCGAACGGGGACAGATCGCTGTATGGCTACACCTTC. Translation: CASSPNGDRSLYGYTF.